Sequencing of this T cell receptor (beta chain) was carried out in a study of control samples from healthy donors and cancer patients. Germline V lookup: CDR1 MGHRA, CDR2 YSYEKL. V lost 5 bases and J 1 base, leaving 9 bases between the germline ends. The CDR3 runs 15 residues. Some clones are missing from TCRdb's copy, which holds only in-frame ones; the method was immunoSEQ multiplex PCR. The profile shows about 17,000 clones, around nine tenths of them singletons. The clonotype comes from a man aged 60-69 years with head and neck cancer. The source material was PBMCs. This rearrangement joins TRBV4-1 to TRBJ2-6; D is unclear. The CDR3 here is CASSSVGSGANVLTF. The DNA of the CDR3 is TGCGCCAGCAGCTCAGTGGGGTCTGGGGCCAACGTCCTGACTTTC.